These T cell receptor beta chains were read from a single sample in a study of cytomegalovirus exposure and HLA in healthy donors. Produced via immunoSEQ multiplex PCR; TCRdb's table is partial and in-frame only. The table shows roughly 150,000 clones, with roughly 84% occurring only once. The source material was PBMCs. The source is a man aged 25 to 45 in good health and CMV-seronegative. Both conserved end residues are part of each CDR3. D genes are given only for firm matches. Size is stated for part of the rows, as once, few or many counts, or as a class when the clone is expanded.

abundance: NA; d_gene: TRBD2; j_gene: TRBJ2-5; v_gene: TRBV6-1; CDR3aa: CASSETRTARGDQYF; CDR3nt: TGTGCCAGCAGTGAAACCCGGACTGCCCGGGGGGACCAGTACTTC
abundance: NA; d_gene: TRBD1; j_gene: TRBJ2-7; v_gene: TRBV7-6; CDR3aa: CASSLVGTDYEQYF; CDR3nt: TGTGCCAGCAGCTTAGTAGGGACAGACTACGAGCAGTACTTC
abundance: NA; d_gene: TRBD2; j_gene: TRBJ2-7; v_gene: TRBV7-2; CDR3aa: CASSLLGLASGEQYF; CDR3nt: TGTGCCAGCAGCCTTCTGGGACTAGCCTCGGGCGAGCAGTACTTC
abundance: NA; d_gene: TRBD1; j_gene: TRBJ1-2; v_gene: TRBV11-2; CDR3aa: CASSLVSTGGTYGYTF; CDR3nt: TGTGCCAGCAGCTTAGTCTCGACAGGGGGCACCTATGGCTACACCTTC
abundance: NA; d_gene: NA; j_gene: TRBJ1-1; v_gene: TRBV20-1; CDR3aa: CSAQQDPKAFF; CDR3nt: TGCAGTGCTCAACAGGACCCCAAAGCTTTCTTT
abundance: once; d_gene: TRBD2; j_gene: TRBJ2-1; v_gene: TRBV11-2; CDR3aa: CASSLYSGRANNEQFF; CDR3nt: TGTGCCAGCAGCTTATATTCCGGGAGGGCTAACAATGAGCAGTTCTTC
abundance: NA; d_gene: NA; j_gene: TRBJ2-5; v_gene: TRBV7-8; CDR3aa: CASSQDRSQETQYF; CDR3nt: TGTGCCAGCAGCCAGGACAGAAGCCAAGAGACCCAGTACTTC
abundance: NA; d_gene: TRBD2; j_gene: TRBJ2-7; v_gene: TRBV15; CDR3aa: CATSRGSSGIKGYEQYF; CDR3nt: TGTGCCACCAGCAGGGGTAGTAGCGGGATCAAAGGGTACGAGCAGTACTTC
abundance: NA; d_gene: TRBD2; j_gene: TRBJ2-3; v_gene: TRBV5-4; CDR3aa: CASSLASGRADTQYF; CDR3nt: TGTGCCAGCAGCTTGGCCAGCGGGAGGGCAGATACGCAGTATTTT
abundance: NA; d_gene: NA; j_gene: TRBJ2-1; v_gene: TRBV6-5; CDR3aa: CASSPGQGYNEQFF; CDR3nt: TGTGCCAGCAGCCCCGGGCAGGGCTACAATGAGCAGTTCTTC
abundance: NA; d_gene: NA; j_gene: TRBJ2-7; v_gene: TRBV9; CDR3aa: CASSAAQGYEQYF; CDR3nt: TGTGCCAGCAGCGCAGCACAGGGTTACGAGCAGTACTTC
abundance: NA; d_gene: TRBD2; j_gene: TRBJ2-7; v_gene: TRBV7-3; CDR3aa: CASSPLAGSTYEQYF; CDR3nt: TGTGCCAGCAGCCCCCTAGCGGGATCGACCTACGAGCAGTACTTC
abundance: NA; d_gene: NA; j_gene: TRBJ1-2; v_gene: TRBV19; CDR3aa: CASSLDPGQFIGYGYTF; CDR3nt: TGTGCCAGTAGTCTCGATCCTGGACAATTCATTGGCTATGGCTACACCTTC
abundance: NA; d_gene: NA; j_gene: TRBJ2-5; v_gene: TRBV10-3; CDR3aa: CAISESGRQETQYF; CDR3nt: TGTGCCATCAGTGAGTCGGGCAGACAAGAGACCCAGTACTTC
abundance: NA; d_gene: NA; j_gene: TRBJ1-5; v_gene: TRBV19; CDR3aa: CASASYSNQPQHF; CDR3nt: TGTGCCAGCGCGAGCTATAGCAATCAGCCCCAGCATTTT
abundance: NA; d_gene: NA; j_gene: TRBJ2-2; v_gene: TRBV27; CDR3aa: CASSILGGTRGTGELFF; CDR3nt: TGTGCCAGCAGCATCTTAGGAGGCACCAGGGGCACCGGGGAGCTGTTTTTT
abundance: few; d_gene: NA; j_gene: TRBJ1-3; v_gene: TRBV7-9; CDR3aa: CASGPSPGNTIYF; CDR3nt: TGTGCCAGCGGCCCAAGTCCTGGAAACACCATATATTTT
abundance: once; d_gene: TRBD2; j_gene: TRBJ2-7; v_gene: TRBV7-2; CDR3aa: CASSLGLAAYEQYF; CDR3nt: TGTGCCAGCAGCTTAGGACTAGCGGCTTACGAGCAGTACTTC
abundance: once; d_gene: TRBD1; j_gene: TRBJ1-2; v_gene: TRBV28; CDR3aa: CASSLSGGYGYTF; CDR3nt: TGTGCCAGCAGTTTATCAGGGGGCTATGGCTACACCTTC
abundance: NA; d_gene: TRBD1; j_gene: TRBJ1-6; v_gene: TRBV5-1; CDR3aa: CASSLTGAPGSPLHF; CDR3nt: TGCGCCAGCAGCTTAACAGGGGCCCCGGGTTCACCCCTCCACTTT
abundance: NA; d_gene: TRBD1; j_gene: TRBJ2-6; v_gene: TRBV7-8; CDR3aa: CASSLTTGGDGANVLTF; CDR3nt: TGTGCCAGCAGCTTGACGACAGGGGGGGACGGGGCCAACGTCCTGACTTTC
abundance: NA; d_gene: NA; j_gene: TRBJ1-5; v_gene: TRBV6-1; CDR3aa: CASSEAGVEQPQHF; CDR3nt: TGTGCCAGCAGTGAGGCGGGGGTCGAACAGCCCCAGCATTTT
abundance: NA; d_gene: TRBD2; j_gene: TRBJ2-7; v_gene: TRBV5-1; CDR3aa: CASSSWTSVDEQYF; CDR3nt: TGCGCCAGCAGCTCTTGGACTAGCGTGGACGAGCAGTACTTC
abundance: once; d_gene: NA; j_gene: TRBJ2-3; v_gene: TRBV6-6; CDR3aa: CASSFRVGTDTQYF; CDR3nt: TGTGCCAGCAGTTTCAGGGTCGGCACAGATACGCAGTATTTT
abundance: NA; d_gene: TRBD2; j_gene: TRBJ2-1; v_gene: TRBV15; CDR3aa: CATSSTSGGVGDNEQFF; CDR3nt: TGTGCCACCAGCAGCACTAGCGGGGGGGTGGGGGACAATGAGCAGTTCTTC
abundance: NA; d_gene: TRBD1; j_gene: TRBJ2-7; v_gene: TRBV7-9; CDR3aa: CASSDRDRESGYEQYF; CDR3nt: TGTGCCAGCAGCGATCGGGACAGGGAAAGCGGCTACGAGCAGTACTTC
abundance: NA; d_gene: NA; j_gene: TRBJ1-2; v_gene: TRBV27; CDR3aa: CASSPVDSKASYGYTF; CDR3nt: TGTGCCAGCAGCCCCGTGGACTCGAAGGCCAGCTATGGCTACACCTTC
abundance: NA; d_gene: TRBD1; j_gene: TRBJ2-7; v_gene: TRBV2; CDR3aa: CASSRIPGQGYEQYF; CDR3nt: TGTGCCAGCAGTAGAATTCCGGGACAGGGCTACGAGCAGTACTTC
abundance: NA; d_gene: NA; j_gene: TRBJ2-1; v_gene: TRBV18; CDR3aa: CASSLHGSGSYNEQFF; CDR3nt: TGTGCCAGCTCTCTTCACGGCAGCGGCTCCTACAATGAGCAGTTCTTC
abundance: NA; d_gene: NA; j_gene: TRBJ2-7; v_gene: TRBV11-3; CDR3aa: CASSLVGEDEQYF; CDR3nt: TGTGCCAGCAGCTTAGTAGGGGAGGACGAGCAGTACTTC
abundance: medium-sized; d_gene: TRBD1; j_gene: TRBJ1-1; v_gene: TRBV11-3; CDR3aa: CASSTRQGPTEAFF; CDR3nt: TGTGCCAGCAGCACTAGACAGGGGCCCACTGAAGCTTTCTTT
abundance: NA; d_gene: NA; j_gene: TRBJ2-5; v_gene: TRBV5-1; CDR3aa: CASSLGTIIAQETQYF; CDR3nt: TGCGCCAGCAGCTTGGGGACTATCATCGCCCAAGAGACCCAGTACTTC
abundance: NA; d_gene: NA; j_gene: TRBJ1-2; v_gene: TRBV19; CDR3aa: CASSLHYGYTF; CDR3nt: TGTGCCAGTAGTCTCCACTATGGCTACACCTTC
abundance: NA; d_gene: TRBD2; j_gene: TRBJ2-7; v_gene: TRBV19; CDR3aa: CASSMPSGRSYEQYF; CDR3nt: TGTGCCAGTAGTATGCCTAGCGGGAGGTCCTACGAGCAGTACTTC
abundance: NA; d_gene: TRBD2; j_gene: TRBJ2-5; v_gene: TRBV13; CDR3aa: CASSLVGGGQEETQYF; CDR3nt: TGTGCCAGCAGCTTGGTCGGGGGGGGGCAGGAGGAGACCCAGTACTTC
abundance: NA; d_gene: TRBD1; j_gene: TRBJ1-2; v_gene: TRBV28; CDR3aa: CASRLPGQGFDGYTF; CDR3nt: TGTGCCAGCAGACTCCCGGGACAGGGTTTTGATGGCTACACCTTC
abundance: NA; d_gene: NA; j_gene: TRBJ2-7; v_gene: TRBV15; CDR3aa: CASRDGGGTYEQYF; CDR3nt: TGTGCCAGCCGAGATGGGGGGGGCACCTACGAGCAGTACTTC
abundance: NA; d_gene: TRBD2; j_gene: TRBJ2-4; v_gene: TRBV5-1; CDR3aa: CASSLEGSSGISKNIQYF; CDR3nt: TGCGCCAGCAGCTTGGAGGGTTCTAGCGGGATAAGCAAAAACATTCAGTACTTC
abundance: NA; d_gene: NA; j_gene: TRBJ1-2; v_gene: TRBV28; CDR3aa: CATDKRDNRGYTF; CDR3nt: TGTGCCACGGATAAGCGGGACAATCGGGGCTACACCTTC
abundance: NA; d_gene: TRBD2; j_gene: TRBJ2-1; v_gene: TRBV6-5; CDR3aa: CASSYLAGAVYNEQFF; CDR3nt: TGTGCCAGCAGTTACTTGGCGGGAGCGGTCTACAATGAGCAGTTCTTC
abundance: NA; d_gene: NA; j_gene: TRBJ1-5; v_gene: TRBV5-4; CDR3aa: CASSLAGGDNQPQHF; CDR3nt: TGTGCCAGCAGCTTGGCGGGGGGAGACAATCAGCCCCAGCATTTT
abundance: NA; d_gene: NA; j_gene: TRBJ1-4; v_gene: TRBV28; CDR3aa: CASSLLQAGDEKLFF; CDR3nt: TGTGCCAGCAGTCTCTTACAGGCAGGCGATGAAAAACTGTTTTTT